This paragraph reports one T cell receptor beta chain. Its recognized antigen is unknown. Per-base qualities were not stored, and no clone one base away is much larger. The sample originates from a study of radiotherapy plus CTLA-4 blockade in lung cancer (dated by TCRdb to the late 2010s). General notes on the study: Objective responses were observed in 18% of enrolled patients, and disease control was achieved in about 32%. Beyond this particular receptor, the publication reports: After treatment with radiotherapy and ipilimumab, TCR clones that originated in tumors expanded in peripheral blood. Increased serum interferon-beta after radiation, together with early dynamic changes in blood T cell clones, were reported to be the strongest predictors of response.

V lost 5 bases and J lost 7 bases, and the count of bases not matched to a germline gene is 9. From a lookup of the germline V gene (reference sequence), CDR1 and CDR2 are MNHEY and SMNVEV. The CDR3 contains 15 residues, cysteine and phenylalanine counted. The entry retains the CDR3 DNA only, 45 bases that are in frame from base 1. Library creation used the immunoSEQ multiplex PCR assay. TCRdb took over this immuneACCESS table, retaining in-frame rearrangements with V and J assigned. Such tables are incomplete; in checked studies, under half of the missing clones stem from an unresolved V gene, and the remainder is unexplained. The sample has over 85,000 clones on record, around 84% of them singletons. The ten largest clones take up roughly 25% of the sample. The study evaluated CTLA-4 blockade (ipilimumab) given together with focal radiation therapy in patients who had chemo-refractory metastatic non-small-cell lung cancer.

The source of this sequence is a human donor with non-small cell lung cancer that progressed on radiotherapy plus ipilimumab. The chain is made from TRBV27 and TRBJ1-5; TRBD1 lines up with 9 middle nucleotides. Material: peripheral blood, obtained from a patient treated with radiotherapy plus ipilimumab. The CDR3 loop reads CASSPGQGGLQPQHF. The sequenced DNA is TGTGCCAGCAGTCCGGGACAGGGAGGTTTGCAGCCCCAGCATTTT.